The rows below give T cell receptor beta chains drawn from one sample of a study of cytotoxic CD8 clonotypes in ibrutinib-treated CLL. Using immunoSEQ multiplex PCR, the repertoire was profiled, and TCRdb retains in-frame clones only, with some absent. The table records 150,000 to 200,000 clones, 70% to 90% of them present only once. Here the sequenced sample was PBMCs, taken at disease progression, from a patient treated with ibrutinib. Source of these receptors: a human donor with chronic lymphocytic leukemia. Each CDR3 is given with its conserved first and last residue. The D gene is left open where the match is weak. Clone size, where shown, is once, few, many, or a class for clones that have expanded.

TGTGCCAGCAGTTTATTAGGGTACAGGGGGCAGAACACTGAAGCTTTCTTT CASSLLGYRGQNTEAFF NA TRBD1 TRBJ1-1 TRBV28 17
TGTGCCAGCAGCGTCACAGGGAACACTGAAGCTTTCTTT CASSVTGNTEAFF NA NA TRBJ1-1 TRBV9 13
TGTGCCAGCTCACCACTGGGACAGCCGAACACTGAAGCTTTCTTT CASSPLGQPNTEAFF NA TRBD1 TRBJ1-1 TRBV18 15
TGCGCCAGCAGCTTGGTTGCTCGGGGAGAGACCCAGTACTTC CASSLVARGETQYF NA NA TRBJ2-5 TRBV5-1 14
TGTGCCAGCAGTCCCTTAACAGGGGCGAACACTGAAGCTTTCTTT CASSPLTGANTEAFF NA TRBD1 TRBJ1-1 TRBV27 15
TGTGCCAGCAGCCATTCAGCCCATATGAACACTGAAGCTTTCTTT CASSHSAHMNTEAFF NA NA TRBJ1-1 TRBV4-2 15
TGTGCCTGGACCCAGCGGGCGGGCGTAGGAAACTACGAGCAGTACTTC CAWTQRAGVGNYEQYF NA NA TRBJ2-7 TRBV30 16
TGTGCTAGCAGCTTAGTAGGAGACTCGAACACCGGGGAGCTGTTTTTT CASSLVGDSNTGELFF NA NA TRBJ2-2 TRBV7-7 16
TGTGCCAGCAGTTTACGGGGTTATGCCTACGAGCAGTACTTC CASSLRGYAYEQYF once NA TRBJ2-7 TRBV27 14
TGTGCCAGCAGTTTTCTCGGCAAAAACATTCAGTACTTC CASSFLGKNIQYF NA NA TRBJ2-4 TRBV28 13
TGTGCCAGCAGTTACTCGAACAGGAACTCCTACGAGCAGTACTTC CASSYSNRNSYEQYF NA NA TRBJ2-7 TRBV6-5 15
TGCAGTGCTAGAAGTTACAATGAGCAGTTCTTC CSARSYNEQFF NA NA TRBJ2-1 TRBV20-1 11
TGTGCCAGCTCCTACGGGGGGATTCTCCAAGAGACCCAGTACTTC CASSYGGILQETQYF NA TRBD2 TRBJ2-5 TRBV11-2 15
TGTGCCAGCAGTGTCCAGGGGCGTACTGAAGCTTTCTTT CASSVQGRTEAFF NA NA TRBJ1-1 TRBV28 13
TGTGCCAGCTTACAATCACAGGGGTCCAATGAGCAGTTCTTC CASLQSQGSNEQFF NA TRBD1 TRBJ2-1 TRBV14 14
TGTGCCGCCGACAATGAGCAGTTCTTC CAADNEQFF NA NA TRBJ2-1 TRBV7-9 9
TGTGCCATCAGCATGGGACAGGGGAACACTGAAGCTTTCTTT CAISMGQGNTEAFF NA TRBD1 TRBJ1-1 TRBV6-5 14
TGTGCCAGCAGCTTAAAGGTTACGGCTGGCTACACCTTC CASSLKVTAGYTF NA NA TRBJ1-2 TRBV11-2 13
TGCGCCAGCAGCTTGTATGGTACAGGGAACGAGCAGTACTTC CASSLYGTGNEQYF NA NA TRBJ2-7 TRBV5-1 14
TGTGCCAGTAGTATAGATCGTCGGAGTCAGTATTTT CASSIDRRSQYF NA NA TRBJ2-3 TRBV19 12
TGTGCCAGCAGTTCGGACAGGGGGTATGGCTACACCTTC CASSSDRGYGYTF NA TRBD1 TRBJ1-2 TRBV27 13
TGTGCCAGCAGCGTGGGTATGAACACTGAAGCTTTCTTT CASSVGMNTEAFF NA NA TRBJ1-1 TRBV11-2 13
TGCAGCGTCCTAGCGGGAGCGGCCTACAATGAGCAGTTCTTC CSVLAGAAYNEQFF NA TRBD2 TRBJ2-1 TRBV29-1 14
TGTGCCAGCAGCTTAGTGTTTCAGGATGGCTACACCTTC CASSLVFQDGYTF NA NA TRBJ1-2 TRBV11-2 13
TGTGCCAGCAGCTGGGCAGGGGTTACTAACTATGGCTACACCTTC CASSWAGVTNYGYTF NA NA TRBJ1-2 TRBV11-2 15
TGTGCCAGCAGCTTAGTGGGACAGGGACGATCGAAAGAAAAACTGTTTTTT CASSLVGQGRSKEKLFF NA TRBD1 TRBJ1-4 TRBV7-8 17
TGTGCCAGTTTAAAGCTAGATAGCAATCAGCCCCAGCATTTT CASLKLDSNQPQHF NA NA TRBJ1-5 TRBV5-6 14
TGTGCCAGCAATAGCGGGACTAGCACAGATACGCAGTATTTT CASNSGTSTDTQYF NA TRBD2 TRBJ2-3 TRBV19 14
TGCGCCAGCAGCTCAGGACTGAGGGAGGTAAGGAATGAGCAGTTCTTC CASSSGLREVRNEQFF NA NA TRBJ2-1 TRBV5-1 16
TGCGCCAGCAGCGACGGCAGCACAGATACGCAGTATTTT CASSDGSTDTQYF NA NA TRBJ2-3 TRBV5-1 13
TGTGCCAGCAGTGGTGACAGGGCGGGCAATCAGCCCCAGCATTTT CASSGDRAGNQPQHF NA TRBD1 TRBJ1-5 TRBV6-1 15
TGTGCCAGCAGTTCCTCCAGGGTTAGGAACACTGAAGCTTTCTTT CASSSSRVRNTEAFF NA NA TRBJ1-1 TRBV28 15
TGTGCCAGCAGTCAATGGAAATCTTGGGACAGGCCCACAGATACGCAGTATTTT CASSQWKSWDRPTDTQYF NA TRBD1 TRBJ2-3 TRBV27 18
TGTGCCAGCAGCTTCCTTACAGGGGCCTACAATGAGCAGTTCTTC CASSFLTGAYNEQFF once TRBD1 TRBJ2-1 TRBV11-2 15
TGTGCCAGCAGAGCAACAGATAATAGCAATCAGCCCCAGCATTTT CASRATDNSNQPQHF NA NA TRBJ1-5 TRBV2 15
TGTGCCAGCAGCGGTATCGGGACAGCCCAAGAGACCCAGTACTTC CASSGIGTAQETQYF NA TRBD1 TRBJ2-5 TRBV7-8 15
TGTGCCAGTACCACTTTGGACAGGGGAAGCAATCAGCCCCAGCATTTT CASTTLDRGSNQPQHF NA TRBD1 TRBJ1-5 TRBV19 16
TGTGCCAGCAGTTCCACCGGGACAGGGGAGGACGAGCAGTACTTC CASSSTGTGEDEQYF NA TRBD1 TRBJ2-7 TRBV25-1 15
TGTGCCAGCAGCGTAGAGGGACTCCTGAACACTGAAGCTTTCTTT CASSVEGLLNTEAFF NA NA TRBJ1-1 TRBV9 15
TGTGCCAGCTCTCTCGAACAGCCTTTCTCTGGAAACACCATATATTTT CASSLEQPFSGNTIYF once NA TRBJ1-3 TRBV18 16